Listed below are T cell receptor beta chains from one sample, sequenced in a study of T cells expressing NK-cell markers. TCRdb derives one entry per CDR3 protein from the 5' RACE reads, leaving out DNA. This sample contains more than 400,000 distinct CDR3 sequences. The sequencing sample was made of blood T cells: a sorted CD56 or NKG2C T cell subset, CD4+ or CD8+ T cells, or bulk PBMC T cells (not recorded which). The origin of the receptors is a woman between 18 and 75 years old in good health. Each CDR3 is given with its conserved first and last residue.

j_call,v_call,cdr3_aa
TRBJ2-3,TRBV29-1,CSVGGGVPDTQYF
TRBJ2-5,TRBV12-3/TRBV12-4,CASLLDSGVETQYF
TRBJ2-1,TRBV5-1,CASSLGQISYNEQFF
TRBJ2-7,TRBV20-1,CSASPLDEQYF
TRBJ2-6,TRBV4-3,CASSQDLPVVSGANVLTF
TRBJ2-1,TRBV28,CASRRSYNEQFF
TRBJ2-3,TRBV20-1,CSARGITDTQYF
TRBJ2-7,TRBV27,CASSLVGAYEQYF
TRBJ1-6,TRBV7-3,CASSLQAVNSPLHF
TRBJ1-5,TRBV6-1,CASLKQGSRQPQHF
TRBJ1-1,TRBV14,CASSQLESEAFF
TRBJ2-2,TRBV4-1,CASSQVGTITGELFF
TRBJ2-5,TRBV5-1,CASSKDSQETQYF
TRBJ2-3,TRBV7-3,CASSPTPGTGATQYF
TRBJ1-3,TRBV7-2,CASNVRGPSGNTIYF
TRBJ2-5,TRBV27,CASSPPGTKQQMETQYF
TRBJ2-3,TRBV10-3,CAISEVTDTQYF
TRBJ2-5,TRBV19,CASKRGGQETQYF
TRBJ1-5,TRBV20-1,CSAEGEGNQPQHF
TRBJ2-1,TRBV20-1,CSADPHKYNEQFF
TRBJ2-7,TRBV6-2/TRBV6-3,CASTLQGGQFYEQYF
TRBJ1-5,TRBV5-1,CASSLTGNPNQPQHF
TRBJ2-7,TRBV6-1,CASSEARADLYEQYF
TRBJ2-2,TRBV20-1,CSARDFQNTGELFF